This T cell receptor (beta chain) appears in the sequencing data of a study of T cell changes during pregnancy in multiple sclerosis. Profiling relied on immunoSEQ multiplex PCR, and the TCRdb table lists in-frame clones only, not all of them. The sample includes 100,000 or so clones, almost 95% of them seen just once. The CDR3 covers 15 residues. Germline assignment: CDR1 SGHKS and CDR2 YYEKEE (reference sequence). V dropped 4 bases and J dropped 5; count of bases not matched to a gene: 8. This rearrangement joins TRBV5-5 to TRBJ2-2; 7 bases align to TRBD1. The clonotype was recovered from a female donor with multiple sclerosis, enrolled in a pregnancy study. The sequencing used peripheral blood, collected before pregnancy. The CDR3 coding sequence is TGTGCCAGCAGCCACCGGGACAGAGAGACCGGGGAGCTGTTTTTT. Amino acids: CASSHRDRETGELFF.